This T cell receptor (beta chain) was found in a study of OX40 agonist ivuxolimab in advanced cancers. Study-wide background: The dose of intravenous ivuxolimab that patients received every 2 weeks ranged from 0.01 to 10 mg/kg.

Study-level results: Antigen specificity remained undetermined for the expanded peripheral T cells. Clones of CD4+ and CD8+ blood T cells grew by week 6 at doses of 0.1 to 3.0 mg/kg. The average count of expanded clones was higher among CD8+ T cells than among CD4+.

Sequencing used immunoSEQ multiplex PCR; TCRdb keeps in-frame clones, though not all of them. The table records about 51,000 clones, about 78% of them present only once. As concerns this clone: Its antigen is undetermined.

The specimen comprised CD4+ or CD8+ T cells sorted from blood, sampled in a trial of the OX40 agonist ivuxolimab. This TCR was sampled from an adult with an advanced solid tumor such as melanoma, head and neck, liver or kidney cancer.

DNA of the CDR3: TGTGCCAGTCACGAATCCGGGACAGGGGGCTTCTATGGCTACACCTTC. It is translated as CASHESGTGGFYGYTF. J is TRBJ1-2 and V is TRBV28, with 12 bases lining up with TRBD1. CDR1 is MDHEN, CDR2 SYDVKM, per germline. The CDR3 contains 16 residues. The J segment lost 4 bases and the V segment lost 9 bases, leaving 12 bases of the junction unmatched.